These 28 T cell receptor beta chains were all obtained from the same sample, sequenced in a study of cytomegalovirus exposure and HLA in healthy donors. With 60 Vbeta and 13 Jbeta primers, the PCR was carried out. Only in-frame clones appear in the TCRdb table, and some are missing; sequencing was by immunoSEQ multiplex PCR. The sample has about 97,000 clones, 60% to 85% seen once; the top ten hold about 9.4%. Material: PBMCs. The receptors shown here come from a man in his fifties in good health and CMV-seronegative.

In DNA, the CDR3 is TGTGCCAGCAGCACTAGTTGGGAGCAGTACTTC. This translates into CASSTSWEQYF. The chain combines TRBV28 with TRBJ2-7, with D possibly being TRBD2 (5 bases). This CDR3 is built from 11 residues. Germline assignment: CDR1 MDHEN and CDR2 SYDVKM. V was clipped by 6 bases and J by 7 bases, with 10 bases between them.

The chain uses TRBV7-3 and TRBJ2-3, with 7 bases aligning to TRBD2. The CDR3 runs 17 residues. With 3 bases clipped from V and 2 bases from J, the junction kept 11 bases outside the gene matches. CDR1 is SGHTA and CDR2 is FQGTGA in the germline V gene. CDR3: CASSLKQSGAYTDTQYF. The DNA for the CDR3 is TGTGCCAGCAGCTTGAAACAGAGCGGGGCCTACACAGATACGCAGTATTTT. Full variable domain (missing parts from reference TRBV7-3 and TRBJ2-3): GAGVSQTPSNKVTEKGKYVELRCDPISGHTALYWYRQSLGQGPEFLIYFQGTGAADDSGLPNDRFFAVRPEGSVSTLKIQRTERGDSAVYLCASSLKQSGAYTDTQYFGPGTRLTVL.

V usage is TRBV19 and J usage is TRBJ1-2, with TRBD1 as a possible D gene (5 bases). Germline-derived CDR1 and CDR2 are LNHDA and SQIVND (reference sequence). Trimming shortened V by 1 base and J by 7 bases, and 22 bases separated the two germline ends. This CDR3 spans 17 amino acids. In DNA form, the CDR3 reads TGTGCCAGTAGTATAGGGTGGAGGGGCCGCGGGTACAGTGGCTACACCTTC. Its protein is CASSIGWRGRGYSGYTF. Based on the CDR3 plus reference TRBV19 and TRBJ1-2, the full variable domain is DGGITQSPKYLFRKEGQNVTLSCEQNLNHDAMYWYRQDPGQGLRLIYYSQIVNDFQKGDIAEGYSVSREKKESFPLTVTSAQKNPTAFYLCASSIGWRGRGYSGYTFGSGTRLTVV.

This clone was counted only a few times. CDR3 region: CASSRDGLADNEQFF. The CDR3, as DNA: TGTGCCAGCAGCCGGGATGGACTAGCGGACAATGAGCAGTTCTTC. The rearrangement joins TRBV13 to TRBJ2-1; TRBD2 matches at 10 bases. Trimming took 5 bases from V and 5 from J; bases not matched to a gene: 6. The CDR3 spans 15 residues. Germline V lookup: CDR1 PRHDT, CDR2 FYEKMQ (reference sequence). The full variable domain, with the rest looked up from reference TRBV13 and TRBJ2-1, is AAGVIQSPRHLIKEKRETATLKCYPIPRHDTVYWYQQGPGQDPQFLISFYEKMQSDKGSIPDRFSAQQFSDYHSELNMSSLELGDSALYFCASSRDGLADNEQFFGPGTRLTVL.

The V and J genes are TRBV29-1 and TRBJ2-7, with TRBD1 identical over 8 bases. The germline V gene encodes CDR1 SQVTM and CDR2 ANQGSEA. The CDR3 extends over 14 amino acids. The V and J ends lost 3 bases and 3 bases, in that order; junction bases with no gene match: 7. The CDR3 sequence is CSVELDRADYEQYF. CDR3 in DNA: TGCAGCGTTGAGCTGGACAGGGCCGACTACGAGCAGTACTTC.

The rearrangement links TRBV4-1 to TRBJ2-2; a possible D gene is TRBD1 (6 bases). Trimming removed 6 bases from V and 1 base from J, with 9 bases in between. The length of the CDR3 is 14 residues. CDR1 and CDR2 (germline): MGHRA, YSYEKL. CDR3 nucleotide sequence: TGCGCCAGCAGACTGGGACAGAACACCGGGGAGCTGTTTTTT. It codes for CASRLGQNTGELFF.

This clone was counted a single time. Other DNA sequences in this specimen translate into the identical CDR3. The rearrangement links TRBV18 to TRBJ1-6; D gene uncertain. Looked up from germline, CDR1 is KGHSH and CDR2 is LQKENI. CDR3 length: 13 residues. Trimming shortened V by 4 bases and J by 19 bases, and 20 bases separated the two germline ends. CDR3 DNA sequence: TGTGCCAGCTCACTCTCCGGAGAGGCTGTTTCTCACTTT. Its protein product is CASSLSGEAVSHF.

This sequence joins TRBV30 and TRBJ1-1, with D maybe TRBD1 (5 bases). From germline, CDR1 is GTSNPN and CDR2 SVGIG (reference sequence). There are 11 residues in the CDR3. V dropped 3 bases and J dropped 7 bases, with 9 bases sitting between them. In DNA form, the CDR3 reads TGTGCCTGGAGCCAGGGACTTGAAGCTTTCTTT. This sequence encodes CAWSQGLEAFF.

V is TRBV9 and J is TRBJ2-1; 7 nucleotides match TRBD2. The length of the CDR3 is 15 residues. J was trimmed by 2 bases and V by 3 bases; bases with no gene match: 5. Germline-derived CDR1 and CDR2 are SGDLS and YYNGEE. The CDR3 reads CASSAMGGAYNEQFF. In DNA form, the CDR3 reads TGTGCCAGCAGCGCTATGGGGGGGGCCTACAATGAGCAGTTCTTC. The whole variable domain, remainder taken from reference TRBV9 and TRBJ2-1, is DSGVTQTPKHLITATGQRVTLRCSPRSGDLSVYWYQQSLDQGLQFLIQYYNGEERAKGNILERFSAQQFPDLHSELNLSSLELGDSALYFCASSAMGGAYNEQFFGPGTRLTVL.

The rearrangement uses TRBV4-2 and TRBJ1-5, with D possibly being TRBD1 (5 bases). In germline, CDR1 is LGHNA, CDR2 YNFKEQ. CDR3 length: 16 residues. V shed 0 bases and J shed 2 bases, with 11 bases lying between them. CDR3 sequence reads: CASSQEEGDGNQPQHF. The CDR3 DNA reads TGTGCCAGCAGCCAAGAAGAAGGGGATGGCAATCAGCCCCAGCATTTT.

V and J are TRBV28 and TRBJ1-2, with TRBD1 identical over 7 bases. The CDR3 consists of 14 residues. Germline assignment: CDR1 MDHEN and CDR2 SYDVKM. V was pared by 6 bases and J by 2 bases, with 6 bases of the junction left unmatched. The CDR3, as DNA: TGTGCCAGCAGCCCGACAGGGCAGAACTATGGCTACACCTTC. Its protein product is CASSPTGQNYGYTF.

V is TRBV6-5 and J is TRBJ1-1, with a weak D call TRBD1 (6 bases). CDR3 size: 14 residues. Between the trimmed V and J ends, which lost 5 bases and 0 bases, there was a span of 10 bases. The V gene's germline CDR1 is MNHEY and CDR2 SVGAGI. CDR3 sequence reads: CASSTRGMNTEAFF. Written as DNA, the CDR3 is TGTGCCAGCAGTACCAGGGGAATGAACACTGAAGCTTTCTTT.

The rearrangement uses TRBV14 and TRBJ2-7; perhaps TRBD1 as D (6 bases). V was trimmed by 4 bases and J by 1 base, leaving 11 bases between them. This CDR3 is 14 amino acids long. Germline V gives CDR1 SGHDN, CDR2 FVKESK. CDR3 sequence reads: CASSLRDKSYEQYF. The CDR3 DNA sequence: TGTGCCAGCAGCCTAAGGGACAAATCCTACGAGCAGTACTTC.

CDR3 residues: CASSPTGGAGNTIYF. As DNA, the CDR3 is TGTGCCAGCAGTCCGACAGGGGGCGCTGGAAACACCATATATTTT. This chain links TRBV7-9 with TRBJ1-3, with 10 nucleotides matching TRBD1. The CDR3 covers 15 residues. Germline V gene sequence: CDR1 SEHNR, CDR2 FQNEAQ (reference sequence). The V and J ends lost 6 bases and 2 bases, in that order; junction bases with no gene match: 4.

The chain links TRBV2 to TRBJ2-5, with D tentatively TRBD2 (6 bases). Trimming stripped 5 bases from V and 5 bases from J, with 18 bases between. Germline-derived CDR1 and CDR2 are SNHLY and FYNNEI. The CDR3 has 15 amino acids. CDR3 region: CASSRQGSEGETQYF. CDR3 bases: TGTGCCAGCAGTCGGCAGGGTTCGGAGGGGGAGACCCAGTACTTC.

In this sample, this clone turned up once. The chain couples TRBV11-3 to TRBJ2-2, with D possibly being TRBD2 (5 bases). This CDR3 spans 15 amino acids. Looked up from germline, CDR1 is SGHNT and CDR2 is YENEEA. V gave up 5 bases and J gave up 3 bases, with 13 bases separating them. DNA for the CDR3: TGTGCCAGCAGCGCAACGGACTCCTACACCGGGGAGCTGTTTTTT. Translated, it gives CASSATDSYTGELFF.

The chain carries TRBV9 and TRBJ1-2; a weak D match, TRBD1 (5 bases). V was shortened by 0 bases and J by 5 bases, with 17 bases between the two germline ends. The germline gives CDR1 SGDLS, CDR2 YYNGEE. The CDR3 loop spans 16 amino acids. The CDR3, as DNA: TGTGCCAGCAGCGTAGGGGGAGGGGCCGTCGCGTATGGCTACACCTTC. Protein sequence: CASSVGGGAVAYGYTF.

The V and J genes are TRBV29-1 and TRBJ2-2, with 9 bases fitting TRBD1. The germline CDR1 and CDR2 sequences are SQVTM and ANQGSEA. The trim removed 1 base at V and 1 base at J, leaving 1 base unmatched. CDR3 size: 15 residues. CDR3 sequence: CSVEGGQGNTGELFF. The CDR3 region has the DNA TGCAGCGTTGAAGGGGGACAGGGGAACACCGGGGAGCTGTTTTTT.

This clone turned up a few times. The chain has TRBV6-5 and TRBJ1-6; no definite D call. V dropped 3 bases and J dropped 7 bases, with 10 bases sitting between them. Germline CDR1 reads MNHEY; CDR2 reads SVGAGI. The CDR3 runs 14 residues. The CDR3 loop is CASSYREWNSPLHF. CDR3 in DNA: TGTGCCAGCAGTTATAGGGAGTGGAATTCACCCCTCCACTTT.

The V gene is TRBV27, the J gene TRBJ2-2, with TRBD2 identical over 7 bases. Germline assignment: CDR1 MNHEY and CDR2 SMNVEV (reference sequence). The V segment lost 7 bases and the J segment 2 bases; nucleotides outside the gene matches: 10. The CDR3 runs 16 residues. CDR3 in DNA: TGTGCCAGCACCCCCTCCGGGACTACCAACACCGGGGAGCTGTTTTTT. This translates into CASTPSGTTNTGELFF.

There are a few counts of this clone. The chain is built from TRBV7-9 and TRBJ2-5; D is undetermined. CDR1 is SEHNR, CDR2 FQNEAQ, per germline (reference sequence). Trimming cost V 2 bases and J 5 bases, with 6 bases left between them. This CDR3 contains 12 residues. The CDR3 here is CASSLSVETQYF. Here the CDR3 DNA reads TGTGCCAGCAGCTTATCGGTGGAGACCCAGTACTTC.

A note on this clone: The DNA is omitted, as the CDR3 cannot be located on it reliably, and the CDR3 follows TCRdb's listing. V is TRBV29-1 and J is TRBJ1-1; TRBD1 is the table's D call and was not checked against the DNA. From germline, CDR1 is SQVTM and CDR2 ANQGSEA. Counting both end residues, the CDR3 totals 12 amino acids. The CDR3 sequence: CSVVWGQGIPFF.

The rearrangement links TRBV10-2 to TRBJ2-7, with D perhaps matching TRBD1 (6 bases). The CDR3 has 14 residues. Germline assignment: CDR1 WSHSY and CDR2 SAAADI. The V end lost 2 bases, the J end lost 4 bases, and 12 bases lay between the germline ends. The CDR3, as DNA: TGCGCCAGCAGTGAGGGGGGCGACTTTTACGAGCAGTACTTC. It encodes CASSEGGDFYEQYF.

The CDR3 sequence: CASKGGTTEAFF. The CDR3 DNA reads TGTGCCAGCAAAGGGGGCACGACTGAAGCTTTCTTT. The rearrangement links TRBV6-6 to TRBJ1-1; 7 positions agree with TRBD1. The CDR3 runs 12 residues. V was pared by 7 bases and J by 5 bases, with 4 bases of the junction left unmatched. From germline, CDR1 is MNHNY and CDR2 SVGAGI (reference sequence).

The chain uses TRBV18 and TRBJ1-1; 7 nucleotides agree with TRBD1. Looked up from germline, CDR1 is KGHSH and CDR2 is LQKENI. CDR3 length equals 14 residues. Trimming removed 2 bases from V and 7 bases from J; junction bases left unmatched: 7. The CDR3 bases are TGTGCCAGCTCACCAGGTACAGGGGCGATTGAAGCTTTCTTT. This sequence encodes CASSPGTGAIEAFF.

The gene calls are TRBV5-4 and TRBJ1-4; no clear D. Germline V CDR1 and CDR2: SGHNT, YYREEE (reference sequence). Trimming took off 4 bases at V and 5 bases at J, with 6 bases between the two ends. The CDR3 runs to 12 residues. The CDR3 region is CASSRENEKLFF. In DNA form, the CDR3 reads TGTGCCAGCAGCCGGGAAAATGAAAAACTGTTTTTT.

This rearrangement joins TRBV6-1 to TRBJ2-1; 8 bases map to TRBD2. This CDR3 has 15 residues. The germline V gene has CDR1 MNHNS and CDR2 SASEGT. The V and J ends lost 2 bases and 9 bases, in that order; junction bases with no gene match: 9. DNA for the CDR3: TGTGCCAGCAGTGAATCTACTAGCGGAGGTAGTGAGCAGTTCTTC. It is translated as CASSESTSGGSEQFF.

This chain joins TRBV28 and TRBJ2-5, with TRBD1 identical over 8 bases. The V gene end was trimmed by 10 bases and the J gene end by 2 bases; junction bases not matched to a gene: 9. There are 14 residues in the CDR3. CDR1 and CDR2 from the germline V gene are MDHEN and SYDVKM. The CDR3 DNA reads TGTGCCACCAAAGTAACAGGGGGACAAGAGACCCAGTACTTC. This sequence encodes CATKVTGGQETQYF.